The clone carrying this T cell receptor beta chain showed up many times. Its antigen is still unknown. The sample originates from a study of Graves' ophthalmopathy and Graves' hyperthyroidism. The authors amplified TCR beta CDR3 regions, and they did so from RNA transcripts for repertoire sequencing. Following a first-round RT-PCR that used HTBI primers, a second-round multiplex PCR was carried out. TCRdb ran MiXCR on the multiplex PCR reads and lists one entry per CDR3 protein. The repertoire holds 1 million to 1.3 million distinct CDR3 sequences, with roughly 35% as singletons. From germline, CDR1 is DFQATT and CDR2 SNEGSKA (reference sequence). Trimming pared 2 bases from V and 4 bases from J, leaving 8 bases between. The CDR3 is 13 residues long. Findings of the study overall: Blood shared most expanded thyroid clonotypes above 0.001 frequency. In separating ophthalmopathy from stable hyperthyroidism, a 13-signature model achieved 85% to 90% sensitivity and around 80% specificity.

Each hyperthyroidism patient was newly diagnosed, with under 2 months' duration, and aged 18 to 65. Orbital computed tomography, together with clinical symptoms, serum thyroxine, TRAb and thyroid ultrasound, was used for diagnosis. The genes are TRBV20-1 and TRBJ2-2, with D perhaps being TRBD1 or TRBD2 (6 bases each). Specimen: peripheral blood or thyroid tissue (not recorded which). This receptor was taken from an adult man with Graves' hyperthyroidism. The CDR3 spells CSARPGATGELFF. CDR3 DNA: TGCAGTGCTAGACCGGGGGCCACCGGGGAGCTGTTTTTT.